The clone carrying this TCR beta chain turned up a few times. Its target is unknown. This specimen belongs to a study of T-cell reconstitution after alpha-beta-depleted transplantation in children. Findings and limits, study-wide: Several hundred expanded graft clones reportedly were the source of alpha-beta T cells about two months after transplant. Once a year had passed after transplant, T-cell counts and diversity came mostly from newly produced T cells. Recipient T cells and thymic progenitors that survived gave rise to the high TCRbeta diversity observed at day 60 in some patients.

Per germline, CDR1 LNHDA and CDR2 SQIVND (reference sequence). Trimming cost V 3 bases and J 6 bases, with 15 bases left between them. CDR3 size: 14 residues. Unique molecular identifiers were incorporated when the TCRbeta library was constructed. One entry per CDR3 protein, called by TCRdb with MiXCR from the PCR reads. The sample holds fewer than 1 million distinct CDR3 sequences; 15% to 20% are singletons and the top ten take roughly 4.8%. The sample in question was PBMCs, mostly from graft donor cells, obtained 360 days after TCRalphabeta/CD19-depleted stem cell transplant. The genes are TRBV19 and TRBJ2-7; tentative D call: TRBD2 (6 bases). The clonotype originates from a male patient aged 10 to 17 who had a stem cell transplant for acute lymphoblastic leukemia, so the T cells may come from the graft donor. CDR3 protein: CASSIDFFGGEQYF. Written as DNA, the CDR3 is TGTGCCAGTAGTATCGACTTCTTCGGGGGCGAGCAGTACTTC. Based on the CDR3 plus reference TRBV19 and TRBJ2-7, the full variable domain is DGGITQSPKYLFRKEGQNVTLSCEQNLNHDAMYWYRQDPGQGLRLIYYSQIVNDFQKGDIAEGYSVSREKKESFPLTVTSAQKNPTAFYLCASSIDFFGGEQYFGPGTRLTVT.